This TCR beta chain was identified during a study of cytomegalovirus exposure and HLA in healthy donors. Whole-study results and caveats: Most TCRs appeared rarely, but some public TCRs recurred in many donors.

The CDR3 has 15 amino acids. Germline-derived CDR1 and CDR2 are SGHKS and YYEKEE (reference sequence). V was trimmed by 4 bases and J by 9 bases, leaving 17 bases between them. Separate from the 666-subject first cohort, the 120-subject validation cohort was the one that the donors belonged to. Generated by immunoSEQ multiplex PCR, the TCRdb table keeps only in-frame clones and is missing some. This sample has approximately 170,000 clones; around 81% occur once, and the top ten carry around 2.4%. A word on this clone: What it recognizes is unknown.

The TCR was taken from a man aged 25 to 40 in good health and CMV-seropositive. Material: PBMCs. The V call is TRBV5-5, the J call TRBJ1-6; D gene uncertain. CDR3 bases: TGTGCCAGCAGCGCCCCGAGGATTCGAGGTTCACCCCTCCACTTT. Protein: CASSAPRIRGSPLHF.